The sequence of this T cell receptor beta chain was determined in a study of blood T cells in healthy people across ages. Comments on this clonotype: Its cognate antigen is unknown.

Combining a sample-barcoded 5' primer with a J-beta primer mix, a second PCR ran for about 7 to 11 cycles. Each CDR3 protein is one row after TCRdb ran MiXCR on the 5' RACE reads. The sample has about 670,000 distinct CDR3 sequences, around 50% seen once; the top ten hold less than 15%. Notes on the study in general: The study found more naive CD4+ cells and higher diversity in long-lived than aged donors. Naive and antigen-experienced cells could not be conclusively compared, given unsorted PBMCs. Strong correlation was found linking TCR beta diversity to naive T cell percentage.

This CDR3 comprises 15 residues. V lost 4 bases and J lost 1, with 10 bases in between. Per individual sample, total RNA of at least 6 micrograms was extracted. The V gene is TRBV12-3 or TRBV12-4, the J gene TRBJ2-2; D is perhaps TRBD1 (5 bases). The sequence derives from an elderly woman in good health. The source material was blood. The chain's CDR3 is CASSSYRMNTGELFF. CDR3 nucleotide sequence: TGTGCCAGCAGTTCCTACAGGATGAACACCGGGGAGCTGTTTTTT.